This TCR beta chain was sequenced in a study of cytotoxic CD8 clonotypes in ibrutinib-treated CLL. Overall study findings and caveats: Sustained-remission and progressing patients had unequal sampling times.

With respect to this clone: What it binds is not known.

The germline V and J ends were trimmed by 2 bases and 3 bases, with 11 bases remaining between them. This CDR3 has 14 amino acids. The germline V gene encodes CDR1 SGHTA and CDR2 FQGTGA. The data were produced by immunoSEQ multiplex PCR, yet TCRdb's version contains in-frame clones alone and is incomplete. The repertoire has about 76,000 clones, 83% of them found once; the top ten carry about 39%. The source is a human donor with chronic lymphocytic leukemia. The input for sequencing was PBMCs, taken after 24 months of ibrutinib treatment. The V and J genes are TRBV7-3 and TRBJ2-7; a weak D match, TRBD2 (5 bases). In DNA, the CDR3 is TGTGCCAGCAGCTTAGAGGTTCGGGACTACGAGCAGTACTTC. The encoded protein is CASSLEVRDYEQYF.